This is a list of T cell receptor beta chains from one sample in a study of beta chain features in type 1 diabetes. Some clones are missing from TCRdb's copy, which holds only in-frame ones; the method was immunoSEQ multiplex PCR. The profile covers roughly 610,000 clones, with less than 20% appearing a single time and about 0.097% taken by the ten largest. The sample consisted of naive CD4+ T cells from blood. The receptors originated from a man aged 18-30 years in good health. Each CDR3 is given with its conserved first and last residue. The D gene is left open where the match is weak. The size of a clone is reported for some rows only, either as once, few or many, or as a class for expanded clones.

clone size: few
J gene: TRBJ1-1
D gene: NA
V gene: TRBV6-1
CDR3 DNA: TGTGCCAGCAGTGAACGACGGGTTGCGGGCCCCCTAATGAACACTGAAGCTTTCTTT
CDR3 protein: CASSERRVAGPLMNTEAFF

clone size: few
J gene: TRBJ2-7
D gene: TRBD1
V gene: TRBV2
CDR3 DNA: TGTGCCAGCCGGGGACAGGGAAGCTCCTACGAGCAGTACTTC
CDR3 protein: CASRGQGSSYEQYF

clone size: NA
J gene: TRBJ1-2
D gene: TRBD1
V gene: TRBV5-1
CDR3 DNA: TGCGCCAGCAGCCGAGGAACGACAGGGATGGGCTACACCTTC
CDR3 protein: CASSRGTTGMGYTF

clone size: few
J gene: TRBJ1-5
D gene: TRBD1
V gene: TRBV19
CDR3 DNA: TGTGCCAGTAGTATAGTGGACAGGGTTATCCAGCCCCAGCATTTT
CDR3 protein: CASSIVDRVIQPQHF

clone size: NA
J gene: TRBJ1-5
D gene: NA
V gene: TRBV6-5
CDR3 DNA: TGTGCCAGCAGTTACTCGCCGGGTCAGCCCCAGCATTTT
CDR3 protein: CASSYSPGQPQHF

clone size: NA
J gene: TRBJ1-2
D gene: NA
V gene: TRBV19
CDR3 DNA: TGTGCCAGTAGTCCCAATACCGCAGGAGGGTATGGCTACACCTTC
CDR3 protein: CASSPNTAGGYGYTF

clone size: few
J gene: TRBJ1-1
D gene: NA
V gene: TRBV29-1
CDR3 DNA: TGCAGCGTTGCTCATCAGGGCCGGAACACTGAAGCTTTCTTT
CDR3 protein: CSVAHQGRNTEAFF

clone size: few
J gene: TRBJ1-1
D gene: NA
V gene: TRBV11-2
CDR3 DNA: TGTGCCAGCAGCATACGGGGCACAGGCACTGAAGCTTTCTTT
CDR3 protein: CASSIRGTGTEAFF

clone size: few
J gene: TRBJ2-2
D gene: TRBD2
V gene: TRBV29-1
CDR3 DNA: TGCAGCGCCGGGCCTAGCGGGAGTGGGACCGGGGAGCTGTTTTTT
CDR3 protein: CSAGPSGSGTGELFF

clone size: NA
J gene: TRBJ1-2
D gene: TRBD1
V gene: TRBV6-1
CDR3 DNA: TGTGCCAGCAGCTCGACAGGGGGCGTTAACTATGGCTACACCTTC
CDR3 protein: CASSSTGGVNYGYTF

clone size: NA
J gene: TRBJ2-7
D gene: NA
V gene: TRBV18
CDR3 DNA: TGTGCCAGCTCGCCGCGGTCCCCGTACGAGCAGTACTTC
CDR3 protein: CASSPRSPYEQYF

clone size: NA
J gene: TRBJ1-2
D gene: TRBD1
V gene: TRBV7-2
CDR3 DNA: TGTGCCAGCAGCCCGGATCCAGGGGGAACAGCTAACTATGGCTACACCTTC
CDR3 protein: CASSPDPGGTANYGYTF

clone size: NA
J gene: TRBJ1-1
D gene: NA
V gene: TRBV28
CDR3 DNA: TGTGCCAGCAGTTTATACGGGCTGAACACTGAAGCTTTCTTT
CDR3 protein: CASSLYGLNTEAFF

clone size: NA
J gene: TRBJ2-1
D gene: TRBD2
V gene: TRBV9
CDR3 DNA: TGTGCCAGCAGCCTGGGTCCTAGCGGGAGTCGTTTGGGAAATGAGCAGTTCTTC
CDR3 protein: CASSLGPSGSRLGNEQFF